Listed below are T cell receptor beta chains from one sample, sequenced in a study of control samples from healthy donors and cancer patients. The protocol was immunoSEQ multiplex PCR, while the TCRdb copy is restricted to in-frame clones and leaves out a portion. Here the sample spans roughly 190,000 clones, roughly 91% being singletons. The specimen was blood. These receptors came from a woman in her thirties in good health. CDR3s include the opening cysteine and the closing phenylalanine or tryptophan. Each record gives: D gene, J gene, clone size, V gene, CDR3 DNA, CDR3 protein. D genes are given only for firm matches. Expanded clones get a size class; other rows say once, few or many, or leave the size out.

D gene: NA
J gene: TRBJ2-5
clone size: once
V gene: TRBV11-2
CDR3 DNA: TGTGCCAGCAGCTTAAGAGAGACCCAGTACTTC
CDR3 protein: CASSLRETQYF

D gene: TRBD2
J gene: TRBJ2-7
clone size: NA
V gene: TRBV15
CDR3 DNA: TGTGCCACCAGCAAACAGCGGGGGGGCTCCTACGAGCAGTACTTC
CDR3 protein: CATSKQRGGSYEQYF

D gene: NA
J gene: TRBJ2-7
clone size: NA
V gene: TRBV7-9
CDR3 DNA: TGTGCCAGCAGCTTAGTCTCAGGGCGGGACGAGCAGTACTTC
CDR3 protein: CASSLVSGRDEQYF

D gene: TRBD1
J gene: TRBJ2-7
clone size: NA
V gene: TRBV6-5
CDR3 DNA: TGTGCCAGCAGAATGGGACAGGGCAGCTCCTACGAGCAGTACTTC
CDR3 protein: CASRMGQGSSYEQYF

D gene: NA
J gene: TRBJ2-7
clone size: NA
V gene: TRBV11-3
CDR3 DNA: TGTGCCAGCAGCTCGGACACATACGAGCAGTACTTC
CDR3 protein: CASSSDTYEQYF

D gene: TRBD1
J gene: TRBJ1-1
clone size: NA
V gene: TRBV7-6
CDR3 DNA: TGTGCCAGCAGCTTAGCTACAGGGGGAACTGAAGCTTTCTTT
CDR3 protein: CASSLATGGTEAFF

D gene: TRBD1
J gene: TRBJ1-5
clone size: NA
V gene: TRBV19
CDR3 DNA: TGTGCCAGTAGTCCAGGACAGGCTTTTAATCAGCCCCAGCATTTT
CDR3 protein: CASSPGQAFNQPQHF

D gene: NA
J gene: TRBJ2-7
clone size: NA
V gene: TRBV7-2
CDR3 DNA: TGTGCCAGCAGACCGGACACCCCCTCCTACGAGCAGTACTTC
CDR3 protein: CASRPDTPSYEQYF

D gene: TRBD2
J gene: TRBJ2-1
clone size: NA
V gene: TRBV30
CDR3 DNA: TGTGCCTGGAGTGTAGGTCTAGCGGGAGGTGGGGATGAGCAGTTCTTC
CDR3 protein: CAWSVGLAGGGDEQFF

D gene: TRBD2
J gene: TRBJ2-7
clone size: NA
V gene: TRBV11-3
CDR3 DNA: TGTGCCAGCAGCTTAGCCCTAGCGGGAGTCTACGAGCAGTACTTC
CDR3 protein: CASSLALAGVYEQYF

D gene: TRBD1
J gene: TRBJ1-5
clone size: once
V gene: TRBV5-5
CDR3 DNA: TGTGCCAGCAGCTTCGGACAGGGCCGTAGCAATCAGCCCCAGCATTTT
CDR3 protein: CASSFGQGRSNQPQHF

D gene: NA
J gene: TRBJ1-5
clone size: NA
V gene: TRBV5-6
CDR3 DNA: TGTGCCAGCAGCTCCTGGGGGAGGGGAGGTCAGCCCCAGCATTTT
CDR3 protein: CASSSWGRGGQPQHF

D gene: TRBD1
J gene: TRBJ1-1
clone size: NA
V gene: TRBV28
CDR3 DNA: TGTGCCAGCAGTCCACTACAGGGGGTTAACACTGAAGCTTTCTTT
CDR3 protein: CASSPLQGVNTEAFF

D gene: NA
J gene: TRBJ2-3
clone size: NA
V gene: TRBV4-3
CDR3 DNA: TGCGCCAGCAGCCAAGATTTTAGTCCAGATACGCAGTATTTT
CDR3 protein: CASSQDFSPDTQYF

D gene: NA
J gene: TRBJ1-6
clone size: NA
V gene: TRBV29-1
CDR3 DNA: TGCAGCGTTGAAGCACGATCACCCCTCCACTTT
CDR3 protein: CSVEARSPLHF

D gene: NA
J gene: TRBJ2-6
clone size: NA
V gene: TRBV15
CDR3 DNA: TGTGCCACCAGTTCAGTGGTCGCTGGGGCCAACGTCCTGACTTTC
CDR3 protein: CATSSVVAGANVLTF

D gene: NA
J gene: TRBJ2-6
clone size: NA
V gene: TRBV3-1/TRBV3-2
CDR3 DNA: TGTGCCAGCAGCCGGCAGGGCGCTGGGGCCAACGTCCTGACTTTC
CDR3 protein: CASSRQGAGANVLTF

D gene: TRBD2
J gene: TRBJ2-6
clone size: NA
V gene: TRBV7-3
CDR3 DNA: TGTGCCAGCAGCCAGACTAGCGGGAGGTCCTCTGGGGCCAACGTCCTGACTTTC
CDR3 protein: CASSQTSGRSSGANVLTF

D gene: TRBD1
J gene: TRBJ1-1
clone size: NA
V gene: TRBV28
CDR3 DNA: TGTGCCAGCAGCCGACAGGGGGCCGGCACTGAAGCTTTCTTT
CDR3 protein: CASSRQGAGTEAFF

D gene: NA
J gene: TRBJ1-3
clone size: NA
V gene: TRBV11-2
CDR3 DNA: TGTGCCAGCAGTCTAGGAGCAGCATTGGGAAACACCATATATTTT
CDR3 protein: CASSLGAALGNTIYF

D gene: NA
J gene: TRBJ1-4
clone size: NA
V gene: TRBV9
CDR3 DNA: TGTGCCAGCAGCACCCGACCCCCTAATGAAAAACTGTTTTTT
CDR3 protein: CASSTRPPNEKLFF

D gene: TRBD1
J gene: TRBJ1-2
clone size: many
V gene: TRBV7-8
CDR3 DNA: TGTGCCAGCAGCGAGGGACAGGGCTACACCTTC
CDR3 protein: CASSEGQGYTF

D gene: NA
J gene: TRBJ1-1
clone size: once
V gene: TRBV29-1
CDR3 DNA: TGCAGCGTACGGGGACGAACTGAAGCTTTCTTT
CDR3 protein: CSVRGRTEAFF

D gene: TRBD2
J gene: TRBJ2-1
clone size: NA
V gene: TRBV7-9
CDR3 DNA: TGTGCCAGCAGCAATCTAGCGGGGGCCTACAATGAGCAGTTCTTC
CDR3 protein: CASSNLAGAYNEQFF

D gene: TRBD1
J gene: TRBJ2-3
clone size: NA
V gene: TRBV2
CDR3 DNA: TGTGCCAGCACGGGACAGGGAACAGATACGCAGTATTTT
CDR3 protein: CASTGQGTDTQYF

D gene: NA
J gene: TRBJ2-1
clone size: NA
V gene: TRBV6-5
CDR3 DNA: TGTGCCAGCAGTTACTCCTCCCCATACAATGAGCAGTTCTTC
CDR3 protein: CASSYSSPYNEQFF

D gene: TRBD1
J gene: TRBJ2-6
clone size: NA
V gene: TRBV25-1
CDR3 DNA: TGTGCCAGCAGTGGACAGGGTAACTCTGGGGCCAACGTCCTGACTTTC
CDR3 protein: CASSGQGNSGANVLTF

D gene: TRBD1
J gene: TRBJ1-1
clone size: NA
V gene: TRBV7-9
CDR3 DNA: TGTGCCAGCAGCTTTCCCCGGACAGGGGGTGGCACTGAAGCTTTCTTT
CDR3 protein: CASSFPRTGGGTEAFF

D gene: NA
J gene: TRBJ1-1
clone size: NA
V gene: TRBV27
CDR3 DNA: TGTGCCAGCAGTCTAAGAACCGACATGGTGGTGGACACTGAAGCTTTCTTT
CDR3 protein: CASSLRTDMVVDTEAFF

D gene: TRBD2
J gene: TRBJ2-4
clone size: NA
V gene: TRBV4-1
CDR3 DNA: TGCGCCAGCAGCCAAGGGTTAGCGGGAGGGCTAGCCAAAAACATTCAGTACTTC
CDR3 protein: CASSQGLAGGLAKNIQYF

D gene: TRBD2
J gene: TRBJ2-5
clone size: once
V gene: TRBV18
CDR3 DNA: TGTGCCAGCTCACCAGTAGCGGGAGCCCAAGAGACCCAGTACTTC
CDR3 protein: CASSPVAGAQETQYF

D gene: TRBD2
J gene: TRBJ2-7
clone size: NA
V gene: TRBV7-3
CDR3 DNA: TGTGCCAGCAGCCCGGGGACTAGCGGGAGACACGAGCAGTACTTC
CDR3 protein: CASSPGTSGRHEQYF

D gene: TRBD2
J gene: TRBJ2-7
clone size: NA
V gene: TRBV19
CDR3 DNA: TGTGCCAGTAGTTCACCCGGACTAGCGGGAGACGAGCAGTACTTC
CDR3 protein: CASSSPGLAGDEQYF

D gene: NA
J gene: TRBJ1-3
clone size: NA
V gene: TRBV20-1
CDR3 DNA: TGCAGTGCTAGTTCAGGGTCTGGAAACACCATATATTTT
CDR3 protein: CSASSGSGNTIYF

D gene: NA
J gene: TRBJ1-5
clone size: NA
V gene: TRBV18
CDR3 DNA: TGTGCCAGCTCACCCGGACACCATAGCAATCAGCCCCAGCATTTT
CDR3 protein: CASSPGHHSNQPQHF

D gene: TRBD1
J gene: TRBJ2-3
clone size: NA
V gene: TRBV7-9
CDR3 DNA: TGTGCCAGCAGCTCCAGGGGGCCAGATACGCAGTATTTT
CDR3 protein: CASSSRGPDTQYF

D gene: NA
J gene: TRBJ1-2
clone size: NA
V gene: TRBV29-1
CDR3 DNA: TGCAGCGTTGAAGCAGGGGCTGGCTACACCTTC
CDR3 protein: CSVEAGAGYTF

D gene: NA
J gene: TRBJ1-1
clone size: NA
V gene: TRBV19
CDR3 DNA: TGTGCCAGTAGTCAGGCAGGGGACACTGAAGCTTTCTTT
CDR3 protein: CASSQAGDTEAFF

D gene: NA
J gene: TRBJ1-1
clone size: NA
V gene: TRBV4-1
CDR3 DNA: TGCGCCAGCAGCCCGGGGGTGACTGAAGCTTTCTTT
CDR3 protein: CASSPGVTEAFF

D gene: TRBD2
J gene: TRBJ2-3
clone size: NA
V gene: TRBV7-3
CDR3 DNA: TGTGCCAGCAGCAGTAGCGGGAGGGGGGGCACAGATACGCAGTATTTT
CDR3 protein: CASSSSGRGGTDTQYF